This T cell receptor (beta chain) was identified during a study of blood T cells in healthy people across ages. V dropped 5 bases and J dropped 1 base, with 11 bases sitting between them. This CDR3 is 14 amino acids long. Germline CDR1 reads SNHLY; CDR2 reads FYNNEI. Primers used in a second PCR of about 6 to 12 cycles were a sample-barcoded 5' primer and a J-beta primer mix. TCRdb re-called the 5' RACE reads through MiXCR, storing one row per CDR3 protein. The top ten hold around 20% of the sample, which has a few hundred thousand distinct CDR3 sequences, 27% seen once. This clonotype was observed a handful of times.

Sequenced material: blood. The genes are TRBV2 and TRBJ2-5; D may be TRBD2 (6 bases). The sequence was obtained from a woman aged 65 to 85 in good health. The CDR3 nucleotides are TGTGCCAGCAGTCGAGGACTACTCCAAGAGACCCAGTACTTC. Translation: CASSRGLLQETQYF.